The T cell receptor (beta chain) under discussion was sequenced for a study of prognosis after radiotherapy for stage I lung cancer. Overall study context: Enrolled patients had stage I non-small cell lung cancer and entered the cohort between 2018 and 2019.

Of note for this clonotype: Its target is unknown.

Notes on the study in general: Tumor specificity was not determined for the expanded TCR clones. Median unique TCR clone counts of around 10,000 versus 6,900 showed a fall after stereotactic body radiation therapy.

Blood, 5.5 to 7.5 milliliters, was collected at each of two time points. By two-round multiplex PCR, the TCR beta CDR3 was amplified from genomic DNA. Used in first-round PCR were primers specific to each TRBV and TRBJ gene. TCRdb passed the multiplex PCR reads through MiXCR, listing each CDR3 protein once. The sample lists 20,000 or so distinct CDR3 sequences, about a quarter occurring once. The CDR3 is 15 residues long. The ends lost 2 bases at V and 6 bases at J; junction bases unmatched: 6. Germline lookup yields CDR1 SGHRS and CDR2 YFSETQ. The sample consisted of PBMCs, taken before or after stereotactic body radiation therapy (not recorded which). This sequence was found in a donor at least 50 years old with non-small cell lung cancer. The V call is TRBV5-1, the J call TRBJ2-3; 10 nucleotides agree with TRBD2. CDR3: CASSFLSSGSDTQYF. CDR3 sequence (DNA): TGCGCCAGCAGCTTCCTCTCTAGCGGGAGTGATACGCAGTATTTT.